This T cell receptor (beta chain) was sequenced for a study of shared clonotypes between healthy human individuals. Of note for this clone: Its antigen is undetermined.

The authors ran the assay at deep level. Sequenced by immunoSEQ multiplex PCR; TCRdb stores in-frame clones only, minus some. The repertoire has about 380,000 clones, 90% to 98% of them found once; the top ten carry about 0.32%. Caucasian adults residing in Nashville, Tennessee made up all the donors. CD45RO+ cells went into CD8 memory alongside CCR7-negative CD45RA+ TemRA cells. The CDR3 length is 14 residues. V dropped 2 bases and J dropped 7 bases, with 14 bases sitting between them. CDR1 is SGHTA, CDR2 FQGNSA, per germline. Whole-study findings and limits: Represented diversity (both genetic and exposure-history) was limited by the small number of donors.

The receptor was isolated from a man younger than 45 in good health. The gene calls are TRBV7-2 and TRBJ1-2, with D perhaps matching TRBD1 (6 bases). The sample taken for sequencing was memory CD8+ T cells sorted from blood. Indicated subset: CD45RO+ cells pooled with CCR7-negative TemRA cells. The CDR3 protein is CASSLLSGESGYTF. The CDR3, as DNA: TGTGCCAGCAGCTTATTATCAGGGGAGAGTGGCTACACCTTC.